This T cell receptor (beta chain) was obtained from a study of patients and donors after allogeneic stem cell transplantation. Trimming took 7 bases from V and 1 from J, leaving 14 bases between them. The CDR3 covers 15 residues. TCRdb passed the RT-PCR reads through MiXCR, listing each CDR3 protein once. The profile shows 920,000 or so distinct CDR3 sequences, roughly 18% of them singletons. The table lists this clonotype with many counts. This clonotype was sampled from a human donor who was either an allogeneic HSCT recipient or a stem cell or donor lymphocyte infusion donor (not recorded which). It is not recorded whose cells these are; they may come from a transplant donor. The sample consisted of blood, either unsorted or a sorted T cell fraction (not recorded which). This sequence joins TRBV12-3 or TRBV12-4 and TRBJ2-1; perhaps TRBD2 as D (7 bases). The CDR3 region is CASTFGGQSYNEQFF. The CDR3 region has the DNA TGTGCCAGCACTTTCGGGGGGCAATCCTACAATGAGCAGTTCTTC.